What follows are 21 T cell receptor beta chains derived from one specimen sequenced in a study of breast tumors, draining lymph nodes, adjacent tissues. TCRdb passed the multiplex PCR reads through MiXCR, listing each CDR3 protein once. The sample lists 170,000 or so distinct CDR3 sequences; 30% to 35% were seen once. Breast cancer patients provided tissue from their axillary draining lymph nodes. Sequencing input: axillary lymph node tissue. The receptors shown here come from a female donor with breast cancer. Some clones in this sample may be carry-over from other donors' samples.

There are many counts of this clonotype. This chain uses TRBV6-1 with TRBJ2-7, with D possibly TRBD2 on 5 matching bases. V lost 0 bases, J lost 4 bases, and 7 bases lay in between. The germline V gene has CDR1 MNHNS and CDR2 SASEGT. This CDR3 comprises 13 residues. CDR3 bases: TGTGCCAGCAGTGAAGCGCGGGCTTACGAGCAGTACTTC. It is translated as CASSEARAYEQYF.

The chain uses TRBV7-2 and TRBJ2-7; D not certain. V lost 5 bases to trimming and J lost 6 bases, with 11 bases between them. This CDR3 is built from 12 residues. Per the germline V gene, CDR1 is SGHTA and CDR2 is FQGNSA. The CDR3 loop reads CASSLGVPEQYF. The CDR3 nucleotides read TGTGCCAGCAGCCTTGGAGTTCCCGAGCAGTACTTC.

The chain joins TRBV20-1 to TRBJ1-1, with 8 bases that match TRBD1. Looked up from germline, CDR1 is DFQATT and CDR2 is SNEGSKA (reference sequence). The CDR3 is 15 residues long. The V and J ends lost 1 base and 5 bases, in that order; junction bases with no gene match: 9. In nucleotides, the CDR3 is TGCAGTGCTAGAGCCTCGGACAGGGCCCGGACTGAAGCTTTCTTT. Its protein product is CSARASDRARTEAFF.

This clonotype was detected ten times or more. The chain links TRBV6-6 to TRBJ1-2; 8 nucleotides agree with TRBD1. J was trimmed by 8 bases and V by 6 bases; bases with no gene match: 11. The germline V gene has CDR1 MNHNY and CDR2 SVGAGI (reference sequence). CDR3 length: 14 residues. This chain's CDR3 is CASSPGQGPEGYTF. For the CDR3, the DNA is TGTGCCAGCAGCCCCGGACAGGGACCGGAGGGCTACACCTTC.

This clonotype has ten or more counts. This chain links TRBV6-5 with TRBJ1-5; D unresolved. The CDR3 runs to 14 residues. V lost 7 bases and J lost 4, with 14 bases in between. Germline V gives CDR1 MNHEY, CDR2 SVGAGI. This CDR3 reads CASTAAGSNQPQHF. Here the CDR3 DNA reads TGTGCCAGCACCGCCGCGGGGAGTAATCAGCCCCAGCATTTT.

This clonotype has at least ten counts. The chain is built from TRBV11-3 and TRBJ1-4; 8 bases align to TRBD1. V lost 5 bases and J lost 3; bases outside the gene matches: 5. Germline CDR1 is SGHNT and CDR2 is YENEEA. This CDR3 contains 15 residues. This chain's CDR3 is CASSTGQGSNEKLFF. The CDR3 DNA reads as TGTGCCAGCAGCACCGGACAGGGTTCTAATGAAAAACTGTTTTTT.

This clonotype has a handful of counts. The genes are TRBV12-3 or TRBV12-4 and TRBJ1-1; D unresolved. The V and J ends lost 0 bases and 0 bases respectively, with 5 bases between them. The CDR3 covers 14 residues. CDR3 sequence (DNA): TGTGCCAGCAGTTTAGCAGGGTTGAACACTGAAGCTTTCTTT. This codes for CASSLAGLNTEAFF.

The CDR3 nucleotides are TGTGCCAGCAGTTACCACCGGGACCGAGTTAACTATAATTCACCCCTCCACTTT. Encoded protein: CASSYHRDRVNYNSPLHF. The chain combines TRBV2 with TRBJ1-6; maybe TRBD1 (5 bases). CDR3 size: 18 residues. In germline, CDR1 is SNHLY, CDR2 FYNNEI. Between the trimmed V and J ends, which lost 5 bases and 3 bases, there was a span of 20 bases.

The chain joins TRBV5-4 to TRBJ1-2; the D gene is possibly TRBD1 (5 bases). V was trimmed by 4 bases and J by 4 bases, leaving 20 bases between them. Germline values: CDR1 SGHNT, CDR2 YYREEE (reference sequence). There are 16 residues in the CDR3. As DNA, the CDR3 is TGTGCCAGCAGCCCACGTGGGAGGGGCGCGGGCTATGGCTACACCTTC. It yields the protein CASSPRGRGAGYGYTF.

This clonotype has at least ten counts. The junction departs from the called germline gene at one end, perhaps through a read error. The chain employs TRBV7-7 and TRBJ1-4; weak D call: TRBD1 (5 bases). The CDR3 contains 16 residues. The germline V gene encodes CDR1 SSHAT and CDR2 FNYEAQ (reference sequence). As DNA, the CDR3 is TGTGCTAGCAGCTTAGGGACCGGGGAAACTAATGAAAAACTGTTTTTT. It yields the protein CASSLGTGETNEKLFF.

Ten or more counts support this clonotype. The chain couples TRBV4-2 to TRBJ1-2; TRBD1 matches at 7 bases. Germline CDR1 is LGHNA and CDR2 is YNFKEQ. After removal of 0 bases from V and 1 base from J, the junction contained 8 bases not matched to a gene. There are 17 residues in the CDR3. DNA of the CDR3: TGTGCCAGCAGCCAAGATCCAGGGGACAGTTTTAACTATGGCTACACCTTC. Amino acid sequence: CASSQDPGDSFNYGYTF.

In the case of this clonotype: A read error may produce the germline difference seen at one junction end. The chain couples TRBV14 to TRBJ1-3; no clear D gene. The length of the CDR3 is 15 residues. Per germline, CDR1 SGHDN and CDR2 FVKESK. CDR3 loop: CASSLRPGSVNTTYF. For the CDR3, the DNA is TGTGCCAGCAGCCTTCGACCGGGTTCTGTAAACACCACATATTTT.

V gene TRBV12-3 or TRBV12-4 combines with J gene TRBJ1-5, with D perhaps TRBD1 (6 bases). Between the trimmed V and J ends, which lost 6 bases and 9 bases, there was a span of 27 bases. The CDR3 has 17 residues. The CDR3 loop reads CASSQGSGGANSRPQHF. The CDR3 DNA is TGTGCCAGCAGCCAAGGGTCGGGGGGCGCGAATTCACGGCCCCAGCATTTT.

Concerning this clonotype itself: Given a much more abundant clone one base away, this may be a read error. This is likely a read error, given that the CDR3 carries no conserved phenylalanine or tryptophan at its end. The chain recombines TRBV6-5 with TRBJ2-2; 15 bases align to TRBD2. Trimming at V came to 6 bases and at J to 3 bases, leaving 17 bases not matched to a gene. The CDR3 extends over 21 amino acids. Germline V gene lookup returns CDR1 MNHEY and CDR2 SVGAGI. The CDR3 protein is CASSPLDWEGLAGGDTGELFL. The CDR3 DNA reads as TGTGCCAGCAGCCCCCTTGACTGGGAGGGACTAGCGGGGGGCGACACCGGGGAGCTGTTTCTT.

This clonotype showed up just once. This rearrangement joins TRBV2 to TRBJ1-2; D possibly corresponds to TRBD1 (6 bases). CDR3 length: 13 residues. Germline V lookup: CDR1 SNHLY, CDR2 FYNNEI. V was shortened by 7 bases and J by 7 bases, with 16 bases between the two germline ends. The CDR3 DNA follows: TGTGCCAGCACAACTAGCGGGGGGCGTGGCTACACCTTC. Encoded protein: CASTTSGGRGYTF.

The CDR3 DNA reads as TGCAGTGCGACAAACAGGGAGAGGATTGATACGCAGTATTTT. Its translation is CSATNRERIDTQYF. The V and J genes are TRBV20-1 and TRBJ2-3, with D perhaps TRBD1 (6 bases). The V gene lost 6 bases and the J gene lost 6 bases, with 19 bases spanning the gap. This CDR3 has 14 amino acids. Per the germline V gene, CDR1 is DFQATT and CDR2 is SNEGSKA (reference sequence).

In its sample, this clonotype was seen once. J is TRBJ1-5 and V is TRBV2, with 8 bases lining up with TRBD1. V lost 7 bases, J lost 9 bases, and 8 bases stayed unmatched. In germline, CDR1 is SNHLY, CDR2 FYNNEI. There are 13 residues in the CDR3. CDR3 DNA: TGTGCCAGCAAGACAGGGGCGGGCTGGCCCCAGCATTTT. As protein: CASKTGAGWPQHF.

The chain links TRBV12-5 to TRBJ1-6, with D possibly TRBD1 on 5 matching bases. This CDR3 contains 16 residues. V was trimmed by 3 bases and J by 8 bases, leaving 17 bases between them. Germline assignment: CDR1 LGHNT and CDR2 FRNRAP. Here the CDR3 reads CASGFETGARDSPLHF. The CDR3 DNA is TGTGCTAGTGGTTTCGAAACAGGTGCTCGGGATTCACCCCTCCACTTT.

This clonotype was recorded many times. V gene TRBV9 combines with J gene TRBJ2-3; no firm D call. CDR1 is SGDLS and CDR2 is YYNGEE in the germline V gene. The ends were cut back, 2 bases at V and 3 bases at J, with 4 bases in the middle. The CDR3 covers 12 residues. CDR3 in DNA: TGTGCCAGCAGCGTTATGACAGATACGCAGTATTTT. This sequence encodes CASSVMTDTQYF.

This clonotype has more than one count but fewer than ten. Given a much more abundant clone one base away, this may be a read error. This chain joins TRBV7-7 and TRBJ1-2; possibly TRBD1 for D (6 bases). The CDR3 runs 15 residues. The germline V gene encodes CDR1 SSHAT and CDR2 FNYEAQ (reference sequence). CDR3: CASSPLIGGAHGYPF. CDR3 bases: TGTGCTAGCAGCCCCCTAATCGGGGGGGCACATGGCTACCCCTTC. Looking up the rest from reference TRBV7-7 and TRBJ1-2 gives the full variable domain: GAGVSQSPRYKVTKRGQDVTLRCDPISSHATLYWYQQALGQGPEFLTYFNYEAQPDKSGLPSDRFSAERPEGSISTLTIQRTEQRDSAMYRCASSPLIGGAHGYPFGSGTRLTVV.

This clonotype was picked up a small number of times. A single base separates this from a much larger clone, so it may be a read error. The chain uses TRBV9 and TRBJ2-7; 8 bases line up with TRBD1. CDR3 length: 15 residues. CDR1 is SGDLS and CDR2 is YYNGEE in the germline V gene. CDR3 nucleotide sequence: TGTGCCAGCAGCGGAAGACAGGGGCCATCCTACGAGCCGTACTTC. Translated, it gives CASSGRQGPSYEPYF.